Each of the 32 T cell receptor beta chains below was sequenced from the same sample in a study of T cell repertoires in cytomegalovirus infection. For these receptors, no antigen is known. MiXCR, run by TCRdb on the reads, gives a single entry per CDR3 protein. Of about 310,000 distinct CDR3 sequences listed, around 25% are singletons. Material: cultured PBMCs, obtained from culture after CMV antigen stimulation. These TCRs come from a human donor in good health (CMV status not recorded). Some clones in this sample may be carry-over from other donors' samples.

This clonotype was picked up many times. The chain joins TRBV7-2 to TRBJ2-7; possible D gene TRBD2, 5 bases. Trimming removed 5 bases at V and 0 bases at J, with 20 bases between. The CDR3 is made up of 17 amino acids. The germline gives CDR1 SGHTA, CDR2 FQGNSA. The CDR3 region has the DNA TGTGCCAGCAGCAAATACATAAGTAGCGTTAGCTCCTACGAGCAGTACTTC. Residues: CASSKYISSVSSYEQYF.

The CDR3 bases are TGCAGCGTTGAGTTTACGGGTAACACAGATACGCAGTATTTT. It encodes CSVEFTGNTDTQYF. J is TRBJ2-3 and V is TRBV29-1; D remains unclear. Trimming pared 3 bases from V and 2 bases from J, leaving 12 bases between. The CDR3 has 14 residues. Germline V gives CDR1 SQVTM, CDR2 ANQGSEA.

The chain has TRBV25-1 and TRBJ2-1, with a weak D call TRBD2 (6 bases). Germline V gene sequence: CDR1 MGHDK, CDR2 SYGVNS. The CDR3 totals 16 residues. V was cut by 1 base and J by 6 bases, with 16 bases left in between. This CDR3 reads CASSESGALASNEQFF. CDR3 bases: TGTGCCAGCAGTGAATCTGGGGCCCTAGCGAGCAATGAGCAGTTCTTC.

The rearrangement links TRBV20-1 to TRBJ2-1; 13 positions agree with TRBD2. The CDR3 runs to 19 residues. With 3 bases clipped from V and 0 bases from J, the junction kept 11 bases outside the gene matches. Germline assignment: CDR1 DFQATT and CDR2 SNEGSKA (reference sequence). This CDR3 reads CSAREWTSGRSSSYNEQFF. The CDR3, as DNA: TGCAGTGCTAGGGAATGGACTAGCGGGAGATCTAGCTCCTACAATGAGCAGTTCTTC.

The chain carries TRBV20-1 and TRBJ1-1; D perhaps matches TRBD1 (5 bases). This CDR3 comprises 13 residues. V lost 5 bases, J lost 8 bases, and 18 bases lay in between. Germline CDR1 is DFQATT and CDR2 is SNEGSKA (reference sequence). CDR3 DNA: TGCAGTGCTGCTAGACCAGGGAGCACCGAAGCTTTCTTT. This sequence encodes CSAARPGSTEAFF.

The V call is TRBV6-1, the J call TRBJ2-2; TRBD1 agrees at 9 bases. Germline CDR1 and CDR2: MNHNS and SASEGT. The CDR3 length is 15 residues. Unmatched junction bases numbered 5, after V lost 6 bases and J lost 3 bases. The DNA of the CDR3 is TGTGCCAGCAGACCCGGGACAGGGTACACCGGGGAGCTGTTTTTT. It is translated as CASRPGTGYTGELFF.

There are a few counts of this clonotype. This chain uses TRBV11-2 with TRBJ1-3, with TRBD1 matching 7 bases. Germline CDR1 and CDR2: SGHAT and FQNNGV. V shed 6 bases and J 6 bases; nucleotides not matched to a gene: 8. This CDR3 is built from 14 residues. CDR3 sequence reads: CASSPDRDANTIYF. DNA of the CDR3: TGTGCCAGCAGTCCCGACAGGGACGCAAACACCATATATTTT.

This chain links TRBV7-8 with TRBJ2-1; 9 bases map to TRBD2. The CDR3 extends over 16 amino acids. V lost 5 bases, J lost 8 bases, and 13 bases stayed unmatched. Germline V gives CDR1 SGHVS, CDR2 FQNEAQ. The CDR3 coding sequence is TGTGCCAGCAGCCCAAGGAGGCTAGCGGGAACCTATGAGCAGTTCTTC. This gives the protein CASSPRRLAGTYEQFF.

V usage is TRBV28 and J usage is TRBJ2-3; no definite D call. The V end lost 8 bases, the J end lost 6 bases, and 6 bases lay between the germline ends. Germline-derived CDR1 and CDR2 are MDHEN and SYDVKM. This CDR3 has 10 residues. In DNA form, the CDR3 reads TGTGCCAGCCTGGCTGATACGCAGTATTTT. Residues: CASLADTQYF.

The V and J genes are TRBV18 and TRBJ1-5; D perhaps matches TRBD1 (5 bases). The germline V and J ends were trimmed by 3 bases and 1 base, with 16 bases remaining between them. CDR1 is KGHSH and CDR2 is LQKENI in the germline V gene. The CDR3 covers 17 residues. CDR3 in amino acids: CASSPWGGSQSNQPQHF. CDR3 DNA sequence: TGTGCCAGCTCACCTTGGGGGGGATCGCAGAGCAATCAGCCCCAGCATTTT. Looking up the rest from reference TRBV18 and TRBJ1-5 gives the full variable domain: NAGVMQNPRHLVRRRGQEARLRCSPMKGHSHVYWYRQLPEEGLKFMVYLQKENIIDESGMPKERFSAEFPKEGPSILRIQQVVRGDSAAYFCASSPWGGSQSNQPQHFGDGTRLSIL.

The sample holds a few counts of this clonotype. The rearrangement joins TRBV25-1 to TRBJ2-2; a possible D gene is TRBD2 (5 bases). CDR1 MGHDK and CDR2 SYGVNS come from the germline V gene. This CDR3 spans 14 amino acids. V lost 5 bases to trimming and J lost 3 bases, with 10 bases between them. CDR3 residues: CASSRLGDTGELFF. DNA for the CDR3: TGTGCCAGCAGTAGACTCGGGGACACCGGGGAGCTGTTTTTT.

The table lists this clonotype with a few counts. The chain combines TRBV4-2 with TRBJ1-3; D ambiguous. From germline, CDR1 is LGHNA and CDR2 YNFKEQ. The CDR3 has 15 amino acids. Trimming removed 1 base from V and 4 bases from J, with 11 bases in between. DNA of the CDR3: TGTGCCAGCAGCCAAGTTCAGGACTCGGGAAACACCATATATTTT. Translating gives CASSQVQDSGNTIYF.

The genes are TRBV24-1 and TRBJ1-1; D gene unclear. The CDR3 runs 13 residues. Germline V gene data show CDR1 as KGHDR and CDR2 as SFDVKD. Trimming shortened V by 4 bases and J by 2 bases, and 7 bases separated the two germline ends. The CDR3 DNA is TGTGCCACCAGTGAAAGGGCCAACACTGAAGCTTTCTTT. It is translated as CATSERANTEAFF.

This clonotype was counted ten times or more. The CDR3 DNA reads TGTGCCAGCAGCTTTCGGGCAGGAAACAACTACGAGCAGTACTTC. Amino acid sequence: CASSFRAGNNYEQYF. The V call is TRBV7-6, the J call TRBJ2-7; D unclear. The germline CDR1 and CDR2 sequences are SGHVS and FNYEAQ. V shed 3 bases and J shed 3 bases, with 15 bases lying between them. The CDR3 runs 15 residues.

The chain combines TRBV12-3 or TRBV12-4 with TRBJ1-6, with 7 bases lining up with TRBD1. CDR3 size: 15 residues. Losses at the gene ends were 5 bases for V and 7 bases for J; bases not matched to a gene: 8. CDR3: CASSELTGPNSPLHF. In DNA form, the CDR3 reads TGTGCCAGCAGTGAATTGACAGGGCCAAATTCACCCCTCCACTTT.

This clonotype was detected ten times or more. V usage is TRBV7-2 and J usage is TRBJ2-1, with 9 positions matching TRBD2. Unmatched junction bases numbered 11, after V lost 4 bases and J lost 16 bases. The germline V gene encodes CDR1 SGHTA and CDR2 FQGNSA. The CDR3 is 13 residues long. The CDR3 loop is CASSSLAGVTAFF. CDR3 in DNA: TGTGCCAGCAGCTCCTTAGCGGGAGTTACAGCTTTCTTC. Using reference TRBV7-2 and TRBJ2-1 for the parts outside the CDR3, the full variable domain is GAGVSQSPSNKVTEKGKDVELRCDPISGHTALYWYRQSLGQGLEFLIYFQGNSAPDKSGLPSDRFSAERTGGSVSTLTIQRTQQEDSAVYLCASSSLAGVTAFFGPGTRLTVL.

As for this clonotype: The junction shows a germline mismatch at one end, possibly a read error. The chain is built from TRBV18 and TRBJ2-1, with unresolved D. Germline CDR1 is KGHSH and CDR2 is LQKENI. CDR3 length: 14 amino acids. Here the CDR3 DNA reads TGTGCCAGCTCACCACAGGCTAGTTACAATGAGCAGTCCTTC. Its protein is CASSPQASYNEQSF.

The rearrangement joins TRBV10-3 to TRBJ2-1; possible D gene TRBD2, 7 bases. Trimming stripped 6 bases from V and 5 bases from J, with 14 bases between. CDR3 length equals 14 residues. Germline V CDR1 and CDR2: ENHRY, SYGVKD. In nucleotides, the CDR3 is TGTGCCATCAGGGGGAGGGGGACCAACAATGAGCAGTTCTTC. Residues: CAIRGRGTNNEQFF.

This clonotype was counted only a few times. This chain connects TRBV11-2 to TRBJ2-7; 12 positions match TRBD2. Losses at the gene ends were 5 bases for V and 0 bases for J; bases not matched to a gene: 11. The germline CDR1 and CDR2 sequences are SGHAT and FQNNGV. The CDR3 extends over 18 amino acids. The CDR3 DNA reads TGTGCCAGCAGCAGGGGGGGACTAGCGGGTATTAGCTCCTACGAGCAGTACGTC. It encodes CASSRGGLAGISSYEQYV.

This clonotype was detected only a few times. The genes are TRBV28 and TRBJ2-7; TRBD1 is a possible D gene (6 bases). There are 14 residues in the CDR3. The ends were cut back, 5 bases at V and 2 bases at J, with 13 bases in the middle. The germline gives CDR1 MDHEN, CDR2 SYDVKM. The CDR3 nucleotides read TGTGCCAGCAGTCTCCGGGACACAGCCTACGAGCAGTACGTC. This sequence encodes CASSLRDTAYEQYV.

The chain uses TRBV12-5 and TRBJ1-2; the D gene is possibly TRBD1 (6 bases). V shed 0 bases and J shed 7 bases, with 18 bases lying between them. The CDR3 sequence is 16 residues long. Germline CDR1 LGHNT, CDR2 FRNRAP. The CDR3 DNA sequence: TGTGCTAGTGGTTTGGTACTAAACAGGGAGTTTGCTGGCTACACCTTC. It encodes CASGLVLNREFAGYTF.

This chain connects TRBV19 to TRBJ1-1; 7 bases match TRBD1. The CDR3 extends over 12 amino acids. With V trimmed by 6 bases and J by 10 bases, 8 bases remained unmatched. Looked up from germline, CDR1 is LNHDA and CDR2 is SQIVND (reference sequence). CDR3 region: CASSPRTGRAFF. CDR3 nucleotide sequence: TGTGCCAGTAGCCCTCGGACAGGACGAGCTTTCTTT.

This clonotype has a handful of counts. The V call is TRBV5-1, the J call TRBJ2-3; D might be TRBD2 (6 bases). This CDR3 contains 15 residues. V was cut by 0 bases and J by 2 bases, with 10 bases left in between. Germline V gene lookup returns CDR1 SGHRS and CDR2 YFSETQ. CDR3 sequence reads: CASSLGDFFTDTQYF. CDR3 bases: TGCGCCAGCAGCTTGGGGGACTTCTTCACAGATACGCAGTATTTT.

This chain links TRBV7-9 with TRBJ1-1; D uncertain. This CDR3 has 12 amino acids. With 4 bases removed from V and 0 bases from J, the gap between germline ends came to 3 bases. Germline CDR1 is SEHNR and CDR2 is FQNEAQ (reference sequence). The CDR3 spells CASSYVNTEAFF. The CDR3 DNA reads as TGTGCCAGCAGCTACGTGAACACTGAAGCTTTCTTT.

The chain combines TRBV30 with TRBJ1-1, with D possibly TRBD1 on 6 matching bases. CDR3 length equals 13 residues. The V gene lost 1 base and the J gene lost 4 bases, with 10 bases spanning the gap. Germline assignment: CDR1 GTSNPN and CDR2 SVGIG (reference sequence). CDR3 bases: TGTGCCTGGAGTGAAGGGGGAAGCACTGAAGCTTTCTTT. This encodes CAWSEGGSTEAFF.

The CDR3 is CASSLLGVGAEAFF. Written as DNA, the CDR3 is TGTGCCAGCAGTTTATTGGGGGTTGGCGCTGAAGCTTTCTTT. The chain has TRBV28 and TRBJ1-1, with D possibly TRBD1 on 5 matching bases. Germline values: CDR1 MDHEN, CDR2 SYDVKM. The V end was cut by 1 base, the J end by 6 bases, with 12 bases between. The CDR3 has 14 residues.

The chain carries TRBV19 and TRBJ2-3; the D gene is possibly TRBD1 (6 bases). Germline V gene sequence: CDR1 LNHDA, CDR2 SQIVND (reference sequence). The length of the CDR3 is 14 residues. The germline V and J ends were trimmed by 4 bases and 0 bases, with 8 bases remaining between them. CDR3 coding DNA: TGTGCCAGTAGTACGACAGGTAGCACAGATACGCAGTATTTT. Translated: CASSTTGSTDTQYF.

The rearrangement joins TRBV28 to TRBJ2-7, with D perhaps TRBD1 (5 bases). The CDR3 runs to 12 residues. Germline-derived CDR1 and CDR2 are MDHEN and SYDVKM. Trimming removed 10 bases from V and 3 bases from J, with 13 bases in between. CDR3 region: CATREKIYEQYF. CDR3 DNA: TGTGCCACCAGGGAAAAGATCTACGAGCAGTACTTC.

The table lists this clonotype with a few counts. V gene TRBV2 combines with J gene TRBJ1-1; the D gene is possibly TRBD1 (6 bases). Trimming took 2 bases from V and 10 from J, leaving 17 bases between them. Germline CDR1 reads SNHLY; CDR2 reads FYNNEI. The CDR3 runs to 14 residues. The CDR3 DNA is TGTGCCAGCAGTGAAAACAGGGCCACGGGGGCAGCTTTCTTT. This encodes CASSENRATGAAFF. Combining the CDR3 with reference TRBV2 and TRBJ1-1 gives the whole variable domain EPEVTQTPSHQVTQMGQEVILRCVPISNHLYFYWYRQILGQKVEFLVSFYNNEISEKSEIFDDQFSVERPDGSNFTLKIRSTKLEDSAMYFCASSENRATGAAFFGQGTRLTVV.

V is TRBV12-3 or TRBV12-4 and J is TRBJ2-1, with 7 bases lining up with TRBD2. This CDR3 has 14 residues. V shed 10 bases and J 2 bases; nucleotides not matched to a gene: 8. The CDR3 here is CATKRGTTYNEQFF. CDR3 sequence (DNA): TGTGCCACCAAACGGGGGACTACCTACAATGAGCAGTTCTTC.

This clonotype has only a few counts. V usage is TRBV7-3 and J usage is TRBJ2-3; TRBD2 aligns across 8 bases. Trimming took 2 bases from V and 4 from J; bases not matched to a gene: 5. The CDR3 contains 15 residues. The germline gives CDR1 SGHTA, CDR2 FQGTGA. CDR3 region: CASSLLGLAADTQYF. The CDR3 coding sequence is TGTGCCAGCAGCTTATTAGGACTAGCTGCAGATACGCAGTATTTT.

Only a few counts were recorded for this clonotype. CDR3 DNA sequence: TGCAGCGTTGAACCCCGTTCCAAAAACATTCAGTACTTC. The encoded protein is CSVEPRSKNIQYF. J is TRBJ2-4 and V is TRBV29-1; D is unclear. The germline V gene has CDR1 SQVTM and CDR2 ANQGSEA. V dropped 2 bases and J dropped 2 bases, with 7 bases sitting between them. There are 13 residues in the CDR3.